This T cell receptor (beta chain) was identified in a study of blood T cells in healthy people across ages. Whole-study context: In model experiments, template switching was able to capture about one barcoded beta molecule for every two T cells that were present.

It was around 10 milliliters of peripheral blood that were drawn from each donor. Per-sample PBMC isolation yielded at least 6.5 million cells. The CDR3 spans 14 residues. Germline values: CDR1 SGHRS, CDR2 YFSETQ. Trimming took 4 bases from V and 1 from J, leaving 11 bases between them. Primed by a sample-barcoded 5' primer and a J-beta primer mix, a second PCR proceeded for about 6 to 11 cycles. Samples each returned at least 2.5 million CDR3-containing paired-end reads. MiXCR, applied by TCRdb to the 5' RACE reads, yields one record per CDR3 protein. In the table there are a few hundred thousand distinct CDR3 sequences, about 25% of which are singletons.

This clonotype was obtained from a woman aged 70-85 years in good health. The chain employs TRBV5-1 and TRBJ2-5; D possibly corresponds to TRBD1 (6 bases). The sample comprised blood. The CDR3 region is CASSRDILQETQYF. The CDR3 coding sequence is TGCGCCAGCAGCCGGGACATACTCCAAGAGACCCAGTACTTC.